Below, one T cell receptor beta chain is given with its context. 60 Vbeta and 13 Jbeta primers were used in PCR. Only in-frame clones appear in the TCRdb table, and some are missing; sequencing was by immunoSEQ multiplex PCR. Among about 83,000 clones listed, about four fifths were seen once. V was pared by 1 base and J by 2 bases, with 6 bases of the junction left unmatched. The CDR3 length is 16 residues. Per the germline V gene, CDR1 is SGHAT and CDR2 is FQNNGV. The data belong to a study of cytomegalovirus exposure and HLA in healthy donors. Material: PBMCs. V is TRBV11-2 and J is TRBJ2-7; 9 bases are shared with TRBD1. The source of this sequence is a man aged 18 to 30 in good health and CMV-seropositive. CDR3 amino acids: CASSLAGQGTTYEQYF. The CDR3 DNA reads TGTGCCAGCAGCTTAGCTGGACAGGGGACAACCTACGAGCAGTACTTC.